This TCR beta chain was documented in a study of glioma-infiltrating T cells. This clonotype was seen only a few times. The target antigen is unknown. Study results and limitations: Tissue and blood shared very few CDR3 sequences. Gliomas, especially low-grade, showed above-expected tissue-blood divergence; non-neoplastic patients showed below.

The ends were cut back, 1 base at V and 8 bases at J, with 6 bases in the middle. The CDR3 is 12 residues long. Per germline, CDR1 LGHDT and CDR2 YNNKEL (reference sequence). TCR alpha and beta CDR3 regions were amplified from RNA using iRepertoire nested multiplex PCR. For one-step reverse transcription and amplification, roughly 95-400 ng of tissue mRNA or PBMC total RNA was used. TCRdb re-called the multiplex PCR reads through MiXCR, storing one row per CDR3 protein. Of some 110,000 distinct CDR3 sequences listed, roughly 20% are singletons. The sequence came from a human donor with low-grade glioma or glioblastoma, undergoing nonglioma brain surgery, or in good health (not recorded which). The sequenced sample consisted of glioma tissue, nonneoplastic brain tissue, or PBMCs (not recorded which). This rearrangement joins TRBV3-1 to TRBJ2-1; D is unclear. CDR3 region: CASSQVGDEQFF. The DNA for the CDR3 is TGTGCCAGCAGCCAAGTTGGAGATGAGCAGTTCTTC.